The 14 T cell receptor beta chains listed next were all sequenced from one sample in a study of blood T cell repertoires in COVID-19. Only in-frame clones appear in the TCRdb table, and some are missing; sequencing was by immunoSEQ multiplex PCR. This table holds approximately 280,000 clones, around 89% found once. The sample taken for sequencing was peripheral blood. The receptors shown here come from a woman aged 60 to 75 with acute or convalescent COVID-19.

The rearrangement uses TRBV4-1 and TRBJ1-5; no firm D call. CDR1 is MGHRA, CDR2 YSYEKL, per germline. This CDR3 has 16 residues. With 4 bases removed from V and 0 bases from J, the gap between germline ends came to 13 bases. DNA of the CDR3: TGCGCCAGCAGCCCCGACGGGAGTAATAGCAATCAGCCCCAGCATTTT. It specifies CASSPDGSNSNQPQHF.

CDR3: CASSQGSGGMYGYTF. The CDR3 DNA follows: TGCGCCAGCAGCCAAGGATCAGGGGGGATGTATGGCTACACCTTC. This chain connects TRBV4-3 to TRBJ1-2; 7 bases line up with TRBD1. Germline V gene lookup returns CDR1 LGHNA and CDR2 YSLEER. This CDR3 comprises 15 residues. V dropped 1 base and J dropped 5; count of bases not matched to a gene: 7.

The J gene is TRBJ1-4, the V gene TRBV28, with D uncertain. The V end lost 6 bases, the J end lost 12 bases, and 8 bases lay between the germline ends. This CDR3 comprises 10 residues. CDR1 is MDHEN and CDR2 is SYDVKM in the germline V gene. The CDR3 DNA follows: TGTGCCAGCAGAGGCGAGGAACTGTTTTTT. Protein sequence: CASRGEELFF.

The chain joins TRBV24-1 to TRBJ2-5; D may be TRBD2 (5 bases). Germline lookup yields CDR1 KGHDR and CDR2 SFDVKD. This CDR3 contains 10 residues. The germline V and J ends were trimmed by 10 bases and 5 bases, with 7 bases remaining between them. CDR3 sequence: CATKRETQYF. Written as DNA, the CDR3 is TGTGCCACGAAGCGGGAGACCCAGTACTTC.

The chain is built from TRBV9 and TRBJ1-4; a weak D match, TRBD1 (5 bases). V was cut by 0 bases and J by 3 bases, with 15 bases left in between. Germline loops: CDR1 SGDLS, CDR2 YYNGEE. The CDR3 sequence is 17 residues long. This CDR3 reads CASSVEEQGSSNEKLFF. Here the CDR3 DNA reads TGTGCCAGCAGCGTAGAAGAGCAGGGATCCTCTAATGAAAAACTGTTTTTT.

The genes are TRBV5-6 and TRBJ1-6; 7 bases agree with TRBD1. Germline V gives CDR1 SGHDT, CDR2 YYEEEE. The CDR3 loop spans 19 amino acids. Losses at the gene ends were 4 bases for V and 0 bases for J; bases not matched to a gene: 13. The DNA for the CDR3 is TGTGCCAGCAGCCCGAACCGGGACAGCAGGAGCTCCTATAATTCACCCCTCCACTTT. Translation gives CASSPNRDSRSSYNSPLHF.

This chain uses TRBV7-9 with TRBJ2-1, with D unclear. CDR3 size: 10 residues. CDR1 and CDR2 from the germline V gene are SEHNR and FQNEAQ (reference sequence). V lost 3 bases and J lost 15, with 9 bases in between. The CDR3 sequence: CASSFDKWFF. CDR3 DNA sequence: TGTGCCAGCAGCTTTGACAAATGGTTCTTC.

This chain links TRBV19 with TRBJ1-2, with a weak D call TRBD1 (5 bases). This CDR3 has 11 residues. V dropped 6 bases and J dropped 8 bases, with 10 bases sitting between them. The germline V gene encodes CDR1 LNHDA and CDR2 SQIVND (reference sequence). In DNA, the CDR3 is TGTGCCAGTAGCGGGACTGTGGGCTACACCTTC. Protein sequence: CASSGTVGYTF.

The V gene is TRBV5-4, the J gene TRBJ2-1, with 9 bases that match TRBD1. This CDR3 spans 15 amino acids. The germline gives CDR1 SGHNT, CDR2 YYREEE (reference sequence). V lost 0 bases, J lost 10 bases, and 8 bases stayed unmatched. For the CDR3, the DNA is TGTGCCAGCAGCTTGGCCAGGGGACAGGGTGGGGAGCAGTTCTTC. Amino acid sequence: CASSLARGQGGEQFF.

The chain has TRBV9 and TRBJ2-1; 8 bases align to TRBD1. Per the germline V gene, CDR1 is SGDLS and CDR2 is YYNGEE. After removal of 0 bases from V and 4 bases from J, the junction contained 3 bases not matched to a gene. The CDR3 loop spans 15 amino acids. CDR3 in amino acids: CASSVAGTGYNEQFF. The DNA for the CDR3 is TGTGCCAGCAGCGTAGCTGGGACAGGTTACAATGAGCAGTTCTTC. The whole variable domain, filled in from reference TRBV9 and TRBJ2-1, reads DSGVTQTPKHLITATGQRVTLRCSPRSGDLSVYWYQQSLDQGLQFLIQYYNGEERAKGNILERFSAQQFPDLHSELNLSSLELGDSALYFCASSVAGTGYNEQFFGPGTRLTVL.

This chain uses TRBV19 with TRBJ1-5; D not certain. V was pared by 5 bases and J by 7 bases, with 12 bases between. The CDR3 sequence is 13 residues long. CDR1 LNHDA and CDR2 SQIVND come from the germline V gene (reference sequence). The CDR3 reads CASSEVHGQPQHF. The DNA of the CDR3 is TGTGCCAGTAGTGAGGTTCATGGACAGCCCCAGCATTTT.

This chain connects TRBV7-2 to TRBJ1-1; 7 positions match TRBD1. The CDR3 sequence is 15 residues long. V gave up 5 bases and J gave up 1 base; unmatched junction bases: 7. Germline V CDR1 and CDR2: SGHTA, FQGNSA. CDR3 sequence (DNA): TGTGCCAGCAGCCCACCCGGGACAGCGAACACTGAAGCTTTCTTT. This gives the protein CASSPPGTANTEAFF. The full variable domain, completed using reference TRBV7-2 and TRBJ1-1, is GAGVSQSPSNKVTEKGKDVELRCDPISGHTALYWYRQSLGQGLEFLIYFQGNSAPDKSGLPSDRFSAERTGGSVSTLTIQRTQQEDSAVYLCASSPPGTANTEAFFGQGTRLTVV.

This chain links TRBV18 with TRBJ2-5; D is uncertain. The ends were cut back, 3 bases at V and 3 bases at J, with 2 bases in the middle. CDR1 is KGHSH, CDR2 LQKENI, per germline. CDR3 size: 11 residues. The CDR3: CASSPKETQYF. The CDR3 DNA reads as TGTGCCAGCTCACCCAAAGAGACCCAGTACTTC.

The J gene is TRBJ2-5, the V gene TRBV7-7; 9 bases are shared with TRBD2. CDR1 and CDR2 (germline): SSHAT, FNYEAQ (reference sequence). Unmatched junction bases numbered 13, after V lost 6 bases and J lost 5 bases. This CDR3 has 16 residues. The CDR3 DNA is TGTGCCAGCAGTTCTAATAGCGGGGGCGGCACGGAGACCCAGTACTTC. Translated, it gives CASSSNSGGGTETQYF.